What follows are 27 T cell receptor beta chains derived from one specimen sequenced in a study of blood T cell repertoires in COVID-19. Repertoires were generated with immunoSEQ multiplex PCR, while TCRdb's copy carries only in-frame clones and drops some. The data contain approximately 75,000 clones, nearly 90% of them singletons. Sequencing was performed on peripheral blood. The receptor source for this set is a man aged 50 or older with acute or convalescent COVID-19.

This chain uses TRBV10-2 with TRBJ2-7; the D gene is possibly TRBD1 (6 bases). The V gene's germline CDR1 is WSHSY and CDR2 SAAADI. V was cut by 6 bases and J by 0 bases, with 15 bases left in between. The CDR3 spans 15 residues. CDR3 residues: CASRAGATSSYEQYF. The CDR3 DNA reads as TGCGCCAGCAGGGCAGGGGCGACCAGCTCCTACGAGCAGTACTTC.

The rearrangement uses TRBV7-3 and TRBJ2-5; 9 nucleotides line up with TRBD1. With 3 bases clipped from V and 1 base from J, the junction kept 3 bases outside the gene matches. Germline assignment: CDR1 SGHTA and CDR2 FQGTGA. The CDR3 contains 15 residues. CDR3 region: CASSLGQGSQETQYF. CDR3 nucleotide sequence: TGTGCCAGCAGCTTGGGACAGGGAAGCCAAGAGACCCAGTACTTC.

This chain uses TRBV27 with TRBJ1-4; 8 nucleotides match TRBD1. The trim removed 8 bases at V and 0 bases at J, leaving 5 bases unmatched. The V gene's germline CDR1 is MNHEY and CDR2 SMNVEV (reference sequence). The CDR3 covers 15 residues. This CDR3 is CASHATGATNEKLFF. CDR3 DNA: TGTGCCAGCCATGCGACAGGGGCAACTAATGAAAAACTGTTTTTT.

The V and J genes are TRBV5-6 and TRBJ1-6; D is uncertain. Germline assignment: CDR1 SGHDT and CDR2 YYEEEE. There are 15 residues in the CDR3. The V end lost 6 bases, the J end lost 2 bases, and 12 bases lay between the germline ends. The CDR3 bases are TGTGCCAGCACGCCGGGTCCTACCTATAATTCACCCCTCCACTTT. Translation: CASTPGPTYNSPLHF. Using reference TRBV5-6 and TRBJ1-6 for the parts outside the CDR3, the full variable domain is DAGVTQSPTHLIKTRGQQVTLRCSPKSGHDTVSWYQQALGQGPQFIFQYYEEEERQRGNFPDRFSGHQFPNYSSELNVNALLLGDSALYLCASTPGPTYNSPLHFGNGTRLTVT.

This clone showed up just a few times. The chain recombines TRBV5-6 with TRBJ2-5; D may be TRBD1 (6 bases). Germline V CDR1 and CDR2: SGHDT, YYEEEE. This CDR3 is built from 12 residues. V lost 4 bases and J lost 9, with 13 bases in between. CDR3 in DNA: TGTGCCAGCAGCACACAGGGCTTGGCCCAGTACTTC. This codes for CASSTQGLAQYF.

The gene calls are TRBV2 and TRBJ1-3; TRBD1 aligns across 8 bases. CDR1 is SNHLY, CDR2 FYNNEI, per germline. Trimming took 4 bases from V and 4 from J; bases not matched to a gene: 9. The CDR3 totals 16 residues. This CDR3 is CASSGTDRGPGNTIYF. CDR3 nucleotide sequence: TGTGCCAGCAGTGGCACCGACAGGGGTCCCGGAAACACCATATATTTT.

The V and J genes are TRBV18 and TRBJ2-3; 9 positions agree with TRBD2. Germline lookup yields CDR1 KGHSH and CDR2 LQKENI. The CDR3 extends over 15 amino acids. After removal of 3 bases from V and 2 bases from J, the junction contained 3 bases not matched to a gene. The CDR3 nucleotides are TGTGCCAGCTCACCCTCTAGCGGGATCACAGATACGCAGTATTTT. Its translation: CASSPSSGITDTQYF.

The chain uses TRBV19 and TRBJ1-5; unclear D gene. Germline V gene lookup returns CDR1 LNHDA and CDR2 SQIVND (reference sequence). V was pared by 4 bases and J by 0 bases, with 22 bases between. There are 19 residues in the CDR3. The CDR3 nucleotides read TGTGCCAGTAGTAATGGGTTTGGAAAGGGAGGGTATAGCAATCAGCCCCAGCATTTT. Its protein is CASSNGFGKGGYSNQPQHF.

The V and J genes are TRBV7-9 and TRBJ2-7; 10 bases match TRBD1. Germline-derived CDR1 and CDR2 are SEHNR and FQNEAQ (reference sequence). The CDR3 totals 14 residues. The junction had 4 bases not matched to a gene; V was cut back by 1 base and J by 7 bases. In DNA, the CDR3 is TGTGCCAGCAGCTTAGGACAGGGGGCGCTGGAGCAGTACTTC. It encodes CASSLGQGALEQYF. Supplemented by reference TRBV7-9 and TRBJ2-7, the full variable domain reads DTGVSQNPRHKITKRGQNVTFRCDPISEHNRLYWYRQTLGQGPEFLTYFQNEAQLEKSRLLSDRFSAERPKGSFSTLEIQRTEQGDSAMYLCASSLGQGALEQYFGPGTRLTVT.

As for this clone: The junction differs from germline at one of its ends, possibly a read error. The chain recombines TRBV7-7 with TRBJ2-5; 12 bases align to TRBD2. CDR3 size: 15 residues. The germline CDR1 and CDR2 sequences are SSHAT and FNYEAQ (reference sequence). The CDR3 is CASSKLAGGSETQYF. CDR3 nucleotides: TGTGCTAGCAGCAAACTAGCGGGGGGTAGTGAGACCCAGTACTTC.

The rearrangement links TRBV19 to TRBJ2-3; 7 bases fit TRBD1. This CDR3 is built from 16 residues. V trimming: 5 bases; J trimming: 3 bases; junction bases outside the gene matches: 11. The germline gives CDR1 LNHDA, CDR2 SQIVND (reference sequence). CDR3: CASSGGQNYVTDTQYF. The CDR3 bases are TGTGCCAGTAGTGGGGGACAGAACTATGTGACAGATACGCAGTATTTT.

The table lists this clone with a count of one. The rearrangement links TRBV27 to TRBJ1-1; D perhaps matches TRBD1 (5 bases). V gave up 5 bases and J gave up 2 bases, with 12 bases separating them. This CDR3 contains 14 residues. Germline loops: CDR1 MNHEY, CDR2 SMNVEV (reference sequence). As DNA, the CDR3 is TGTGCCAGCAGTGGGATGACAGATAACACTGAAGCTTTCTTT. Translated: CASSGMTDNTEAFF.

This rearrangement joins TRBV28 to TRBJ1-2, with D tentatively TRBD1 (6 bases). The CDR3 contains 15 residues. The germline V gene has CDR1 MDHEN and CDR2 SYDVKM. The V end was cut by 8 bases, the J end by 7 bases, with 23 bases between. CDR3 nucleotide sequence: TGTGCCAGCTTGTCGGGAGGGGGGCCCCTCGGTGGCTACACCTTC. The encoded protein is CASLSGGGPLGGYTF.

The V gene is TRBV18, the J gene TRBJ1-1; weak D call: TRBD1 (6 bases). The CDR3 has 14 residues. Germline-derived CDR1 and CDR2 are KGHSH and LQKENI. V was pared by 3 bases and J by 1 base, with 9 bases between. CDR3 bases: TGTGCCAGCTCACCCGCAGGGGAGAACACTGAAGCTTTCTTT. Protein product: CASSPAGENTEAFF.

As DNA, the CDR3 is TGTGCCAGCAGCGTAGGCGGGAACACCGGGGAGCTGTTTTTT. Its protein product is CASSVGGNTGELFF. The chain is built from TRBV9 and TRBJ2-2; D unresolved. CDR1 and CDR2 (germline): SGDLS, YYNGEE. The ends were cut back, 0 bases at V and 1 base at J, with 4 bases in the middle. This CDR3 spans 14 amino acids.

The V call is TRBV18, the J call TRBJ2-7; possibly TRBD1 for D (5 bases). CDR3 size: 13 residues. V dropped 3 bases and J dropped 2 bases, with 8 bases sitting between them. CDR1 and CDR2 from the germline V gene are KGHSH and LQKENI. DNA for the CDR3: TGTGCCAGCTCACCTCAGGGTCCCTACGAGCAGTACTTC. It yields the protein CASSPQGPYEQYF.

The chain couples TRBV27 to TRBJ2-6; D remains unclear. Trimming left V 10 bases short and J 0 bases short, with 13 bases between. Germline assignment: CDR1 MNHEY and CDR2 SMNVEV (reference sequence). The CDR3 extends over 15 amino acids. For the CDR3, the DNA is TGTGCCACCAAACTGGTGTTCTCTGGGGCCAACGTCCTGACTTTC. Translating gives CATKLVFSGANVLTF.

The gene calls are TRBV29-1 and TRBJ1-3, with unresolved D. Germline V gene data show CDR1 as SQVTM and CDR2 as ANQGSEA. Trimming took off 6 bases at V and 4 bases at J, with 13 bases between the two ends. The CDR3 has 13 residues. The CDR3 coding sequence is TGCAGCGTCCGAGTGGAGGGAGGAAACACCATATATTTT. It codes for CSVRVEGGNTIYF.

J is TRBJ1-5 and V is TRBV2; the match to TRBD1 covers 7 bases. Per germline, CDR1 SNHLY and CDR2 FYNNEI. V trimming: 8 bases; J trimming: 6 bases; junction bases outside the gene matches: 10. This CDR3 has 14 amino acids. The CDR3 DNA follows: TGTGCCAGCGAAGGGAACAGGGGAAGTCAGCCCCAGCATTTT. It is translated as CASEGNRGSQPQHF.

This clone occurred once. The gene calls are TRBV29-1 and TRBJ2-5; TRBD1 might be the D (5 bases). Looked up from germline, CDR1 is SQVTM and CDR2 is ANQGSEA. This CDR3 spans 11 amino acids. The ends were cut back, 5 bases at V and 3 bases at J, with 7 bases in the middle. The CDR3 is CSVPTEETQYF. The CDR3 coding sequence is TGCAGCGTTCCGACAGAAGAGACCCAGTACTTC.

The rearrangement joins TRBV20-1 to TRBJ1-5; D not resolved. This CDR3 is built from 14 residues. V gave up 3 bases and J gave up 0 bases, with 9 bases separating them. CDR1 is DFQATT, CDR2 SNEGSKA, per germline (reference sequence). This CDR3 is CSASDSYSNQPQHF. DNA for the CDR3: TGCAGTGCTAGTGACTCCTATAGCAATCAGCCCCAGCATTTT.

This chain joins TRBV7-9 and TRBJ2-7, with D uncertain. V was trimmed by 8 bases and J by 5 bases, leaving 16 bases between them. The CDR3 runs 13 residues. Per germline, CDR1 SEHNR and CDR2 FQNEAQ (reference sequence). CDR3 nucleotides: TGTGCCAGCTCCGCCCTGGTGCGCAACGAGCAGTACTTC. As protein: CASSALVRNEQYF.

This clone was counted a few times. The V call is TRBV19, the J call TRBJ1-1; 9 bases match TRBD1. Germline CDR1 is LNHDA and CDR2 is SQIVND (reference sequence). V was clipped by 7 bases and J by 4 bases; unmatched bases: 7. The length of the CDR3 is 14 residues. CDR3: CASTWTGVATEAFF. The CDR3, as DNA: TGTGCCAGTACCTGGACAGGGGTGGCCACTGAAGCTTTCTTT.

The gene calls are TRBV12-3 or TRBV12-4 and TRBJ1-2, with 8 bases matching TRBD1. V lost 6 bases and J lost 2; bases outside the gene matches: 2. This CDR3 region has 13 residues. In DNA form, the CDR3 reads TGTGCCAGCAGGGGGACAGGAAACTATGGCTACACCTTC. It specifies CASRGTGNYGYTF.

The chain employs TRBV29-1 and TRBJ2-7, with 8 bases fitting TRBD1. Germline V gene data show CDR1 as SQVTM and CDR2 as ANQGSEA. CDR3 length: 12 amino acids. J gave up 7 bases and V 5 bases, and 7 bases lay outside the gene matches. The CDR3 loop reads CSVQQGAGEQYF. The CDR3 coding sequence is TGCAGCGTTCAGCAGGGGGCAGGGGAGCAGTACTTC.

The V gene is TRBV27, the J gene TRBJ2-3; no clear D. The CDR3 loop spans 14 amino acids. Trimming stripped 1 base from V and 5 bases from J, with 10 bases between. CDR1 and CDR2 (germline): MNHEY, SMNVEV (reference sequence). CDR3 sequence (DNA): TGTGCCAGCAGTTTATACCGAGTTGGAGATACGCAGTATTTT. Its protein is CASSLYRVGDTQYF.

As for this clone: Other DNA sequences in the same sample also yield this CDR3. The chain employs TRBV19 and TRBJ1-1; TRBD1 agrees at 8 bases. The CDR3 consists of 14 residues. The V segment lost 2 bases and the J segment 5 bases; nucleotides outside the gene matches: 4. Germline V gene data show CDR1 as LNHDA and CDR2 as SQIVND (reference sequence). CDR3 coding DNA: TGTGCCAGTAGTATACAGGGGGCGAGAACTGAAGCTTTCTTT. As protein: CASSIQGARTEAFF. The entire variable domain, with the rest obtained from reference TRBV19 and TRBJ1-1, is as follows: DGGITQSPKYLFRKEGQNVTLSCEQNLNHDAMYWYRQDPGQGLRLIYYSQIVNDFQKGDIAEGYSVSREKKESFPLTVTSAQKNPTAFYLCASSIQGARTEAFFGQGTRLTVV.